This T cell receptor (beta chain) was captured by sequencing in a study of T cell responses to AZD1222 COVID-19 vaccine. Study-level findings and limits: Possibly, clonal diversity was underestimated; donors were largely white British and included more females. Spike-specific TCR breadth rose after two AZD1222 doses, and depth rose as well. Across spike, vaccine-associated CD4 TCRs were found, dominant at 160-218 and 743-854.

Comments on this clone: Antigen: not known.

The CDR3 has 14 amino acids. V was pared by 6 bases and J by 4 bases, with 16 bases between. Germline lookup yields CDR1 SGHTA and CDR2 FQGNSA. Profiled with immunoSEQ multiplex PCR; TCRdb holds only in-frame clones, not every one. The sample shows 150,000 to 250,000 clones, over 85% of them seen only once. This clonotype was obtained from an adult who received the AZD1222 COVID-19 vaccine. The chain recombines TRBV7-2 with TRBJ2-7; D may match TRBD1 or TRBD2 (7 bases each). Sequences were derived from peripheral blood, sampled 28 days after the second AZD1222 dose. The CDR3 region is CASRSQGGGYEQYF. The CDR3 nucleotides read TGTGCCAGCAGATCCCAGGGGGGGGGTTACGAGCAGTACTTC.